One and the same sample provided the 7 T cell receptor beta chains below, sequenced in a study of cytomegalovirus exposure and HLA in healthy donors (dated by TCRdb to 2016 to 2017). The library relied on the immunoSEQ multiplex PCR assay. For the multiplex PCR, a mixture combining 60 forward primers for TCR Vbeta segments and 13 reverse primers for TCR Jbeta segments was used. Entries here come from immuneACCESS through TCRdb and include only in-frame sequences with V and J called. Some clones fail to appear in such tables; in the studies checked, an unresolved V gene covers under half of the shortfall, and the cause of the remainder is unknown. Here the sample has about 120,000 clones; over 65% occur a single time. Approximately 3.5% of the sample comes from the top ten. The sample taken for sequencing was PBMCs. Source of these receptors: a woman aged 25 to 39 in good health and CMV-seropositive.

This sequence joins TRBV18 and TRBJ2-7; the match to TRBD1 covers 10 bases. This CDR3 spans 18 amino acids. Germline CDR1 is KGHSH and CDR2 is LQKENI. Trimming took 2 bases from V and 1 from J; bases not matched to a gene: 11. DNA of the CDR3: TGTGCCAGCTCACCAGTTAGACAGGGGGCGGCTGAGTCCTACGAGCAGTACTTC. As protein: CASSPVRQGAAESYEQYF.

V is TRBV19 and J is TRBJ2-5, with a tentative D call TRBD1 (6 bases). CDR1 LNHDA and CDR2 SQIVND come from the germline V gene (reference sequence). Trimming took off 2 bases at V and 2 bases at J, with 9 bases between the two ends. CDR3 size: 14 residues. CDR3 loop: CASSISDRQETQYF. CDR3 DNA: TGTGCCAGTAGTATAAGCGACAGGCAAGAGACCCAGTACTTC.

This clone was counted a few times. The chain carries TRBV29-1 and TRBJ1-1; D not certain. V was pared by 6 bases and J by 0 bases, with 14 bases between. From germline, CDR1 is SQVTM and CDR2 ANQGSEA. The CDR3 contains 14 residues. As DNA, the CDR3 is TGCAGCGTGGGTTACAGCGGCGTGAACACTGAAGCTTTCTTT. It translates to CSVGYSGVNTEAFF.

This clone appeared once. V usage is TRBV5-1 and J usage is TRBJ1-4; possibly TRBD1 for D (5 bases). Per germline, CDR1 SGHRS and CDR2 YFSETQ. The CDR3 contains 15 residues. Trimming removed 5 bases at V and 3 bases at J, with 14 bases between. This CDR3 is CASSATGVSNEKLFF. DNA for the CDR3: TGCGCCAGCAGTGCGACGGGGGTCTCTAATGAAAAACTGTTTTTT.

V usage is TRBV5-4 and J usage is TRBJ2-1, with D possibly matching TRBD2 (5 bases). The CDR3 is 15 amino acids. The germline V gene has CDR1 SGHNT and CDR2 YYREEE (reference sequence). V was shortened by 0 bases and J by 1 base, with 8 bases between the two germline ends. DNA for the CDR3: TGTGCCAGCAGCTTGGAAGGAGGTTCCTACAATGAGCAGTTCTTC. Its protein product is CASSLEGGSYNEQFF.

This clone was picked up a small number of times. The chain carries TRBV18 and TRBJ1-6; no clear D gene. V dropped 6 bases and J dropped 9 bases, with 15 bases sitting between them. This CDR3 has 14 amino acids. CDR1 and CDR2 from the germline V gene are KGHSH and LQKENI. The CDR3: CASSKSRESSPLHF. The CDR3 DNA sequence: TGTGCCAGCTCCAAAAGTAGGGAGTCTTCACCCCTCCACTTT. Combining the CDR3 with reference TRBV18 and TRBJ1-6 gives the whole variable domain NAGVMQNPRHLVRRRGQEARLRCSPMKGHSHVYWYRQLPEEGLKFMVYLQKENIIDESGMPKERFSAEFPKEGPSILRIQQVVRGDSAAYFCASSKSRESSPLHFGNGTRLTVT.

The V and J genes are TRBV6-1 and TRBJ2-5, with TRBD2 as a possible D gene (6 bases). The V end lost 4 bases, the J end lost 1 base, and 19 bases lay between the germline ends. This CDR3 has 17 residues. Germline V gene sequence: CDR1 MNHNS, CDR2 SASEGT. The CDR3, as DNA: TGTGCCAGCAGTGGGAGACAGTCGCTCGGGGGCCAAGAGACCCAGTACTTC. Residues: CASSGRQSLGGQETQYF.